One T cell receptor beta chain is described in this entry. What it recognizes is unknown. This sample was included in a study of T cell responses to AZD1222 COVID-19 vaccine. Study-wide results and caveats: Spike-specific TCR breadth and depth were elevated following two AZD1222 doses. Among those given AZD1222, only 5 to 7 were seropositive at baseline. CD4 TCRs covered the whole spike, strongest at regions 160-218 and 743-854.

The repertoire was sequenced with immunoSEQ multiplex PCR; TCRdb's copy has only in-frame clones and lacks some. This table has more than 140,000 clones, 70% to 90% appearing once. The V gene end was trimmed by 4 bases and the J gene end by 6 bases; junction bases not matched to a gene: 2. Per germline, CDR1 LGHNA and CDR2 YNFKEQ. The CDR3 extends over 14 amino acids. The chain employs TRBV4-2 and TRBJ1-4, with 10 bases that match TRBD1. This sequence originates from an adult in good health. The material sequenced was peripheral blood, taken on day 0 of AZD1222 vaccination. This chain's CDR3 is CASSPGTGDEKLFF. CDR3 DNA: TGTGCCAGCAGCCCCGGGACAGGGGATGAAAAACTGTTTTTT.